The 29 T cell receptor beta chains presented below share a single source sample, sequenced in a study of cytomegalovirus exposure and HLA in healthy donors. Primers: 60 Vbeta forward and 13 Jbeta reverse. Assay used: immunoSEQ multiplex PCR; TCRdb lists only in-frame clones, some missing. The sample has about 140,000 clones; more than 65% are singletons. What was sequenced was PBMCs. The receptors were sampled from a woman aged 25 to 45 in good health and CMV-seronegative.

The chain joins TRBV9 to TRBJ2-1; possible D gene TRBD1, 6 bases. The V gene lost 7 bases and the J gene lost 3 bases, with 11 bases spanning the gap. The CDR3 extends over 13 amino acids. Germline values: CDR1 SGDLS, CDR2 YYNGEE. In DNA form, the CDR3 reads TGTGCCAGCGCAGACAGGTACTACAATGAGCAGTTCTTC. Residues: CASADRYYNEQFF.

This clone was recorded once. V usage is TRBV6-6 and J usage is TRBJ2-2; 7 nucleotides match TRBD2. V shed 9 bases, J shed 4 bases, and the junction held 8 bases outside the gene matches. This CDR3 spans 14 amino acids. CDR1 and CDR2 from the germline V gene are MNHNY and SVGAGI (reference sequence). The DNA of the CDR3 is TGTGCCAGTGGGGGGGGTGTCAGCACCGGGGAGCTGTTTTTT. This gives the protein CASGGGVSTGELFF.

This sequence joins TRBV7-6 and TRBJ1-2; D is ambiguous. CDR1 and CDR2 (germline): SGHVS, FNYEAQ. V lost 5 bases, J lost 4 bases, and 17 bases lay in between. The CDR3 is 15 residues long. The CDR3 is CASSPQQRQSYGYTF. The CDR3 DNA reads TGTGCCAGCAGCCCCCAACAGCGGCAGAGCTATGGCTACACCTTC.

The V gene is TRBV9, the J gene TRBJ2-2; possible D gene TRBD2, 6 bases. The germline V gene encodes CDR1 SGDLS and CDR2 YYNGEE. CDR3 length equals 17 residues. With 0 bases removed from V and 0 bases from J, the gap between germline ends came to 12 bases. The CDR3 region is CASSVDRLASNTGELFF. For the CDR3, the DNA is TGTGCCAGCAGCGTAGATAGGCTAGCGTCGAACACCGGGGAGCTGTTTTTT.

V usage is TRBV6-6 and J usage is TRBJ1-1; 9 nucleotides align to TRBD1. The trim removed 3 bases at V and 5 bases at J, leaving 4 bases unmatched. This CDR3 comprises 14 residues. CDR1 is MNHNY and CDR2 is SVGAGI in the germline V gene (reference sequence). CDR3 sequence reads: CASSYSTGGTEAFF. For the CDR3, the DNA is TGTGCCAGCAGTTATTCGACAGGGGGTACTGAAGCTTTCTTT.

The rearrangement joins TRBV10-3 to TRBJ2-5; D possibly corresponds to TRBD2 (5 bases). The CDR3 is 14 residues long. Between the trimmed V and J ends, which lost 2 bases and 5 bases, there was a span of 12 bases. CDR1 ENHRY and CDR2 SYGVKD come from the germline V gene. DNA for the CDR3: TGTGCCATCAGTGAGATAGGGAGTCGGGAGACCCAGTACTTC. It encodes CAISEIGSRETQYF.

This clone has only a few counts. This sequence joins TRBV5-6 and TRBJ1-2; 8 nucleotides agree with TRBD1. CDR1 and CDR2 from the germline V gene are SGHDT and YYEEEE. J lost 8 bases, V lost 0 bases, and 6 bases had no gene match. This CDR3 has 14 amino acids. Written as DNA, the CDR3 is TGTGCCAGCAGCTTGGACCAGGGGGCGCGGGGCTACACCTTC. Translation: CASSLDQGARGYTF.

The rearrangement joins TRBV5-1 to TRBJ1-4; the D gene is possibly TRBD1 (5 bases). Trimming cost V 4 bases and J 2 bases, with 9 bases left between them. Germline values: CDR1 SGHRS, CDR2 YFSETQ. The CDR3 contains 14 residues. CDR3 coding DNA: TGCGCCAGCAGCCCCGGGACTACTAATGAAAAACTGTTTTTT. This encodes CASSPGTTNEKLFF.

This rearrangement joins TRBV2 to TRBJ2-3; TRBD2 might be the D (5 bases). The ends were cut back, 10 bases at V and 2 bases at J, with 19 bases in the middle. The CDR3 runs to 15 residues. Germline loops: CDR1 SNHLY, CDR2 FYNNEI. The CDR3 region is CATNLLGGDTDTQYF. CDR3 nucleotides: TGTGCCACCAACCTTTTAGGAGGAGACACAGATACGCAGTATTTT.

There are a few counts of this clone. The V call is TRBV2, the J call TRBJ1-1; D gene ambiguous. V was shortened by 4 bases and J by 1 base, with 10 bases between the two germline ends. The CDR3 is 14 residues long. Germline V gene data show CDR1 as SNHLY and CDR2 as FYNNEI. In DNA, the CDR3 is TGTGCCAGCAGTGGACTGCAAAGGAACACTGAAGCTTTCTTT. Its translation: CASSGLQRNTEAFF.

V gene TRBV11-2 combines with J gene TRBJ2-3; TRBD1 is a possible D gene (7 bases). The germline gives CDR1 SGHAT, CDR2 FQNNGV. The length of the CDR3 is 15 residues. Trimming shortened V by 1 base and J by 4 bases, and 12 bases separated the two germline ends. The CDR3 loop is CASSLGGGGPDTQYF. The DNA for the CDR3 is TGTGCCAGCAGCTTAGGTGGAGGGGGCCCAGATACGCAGTATTTT.

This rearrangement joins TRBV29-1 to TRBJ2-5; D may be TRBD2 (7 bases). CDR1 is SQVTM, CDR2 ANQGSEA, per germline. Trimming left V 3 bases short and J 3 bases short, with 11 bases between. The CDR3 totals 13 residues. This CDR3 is CSVDRGGKETQYF. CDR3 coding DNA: TGCAGCGTTGACAGGGGAGGGAAAGAGACCCAGTACTTC.

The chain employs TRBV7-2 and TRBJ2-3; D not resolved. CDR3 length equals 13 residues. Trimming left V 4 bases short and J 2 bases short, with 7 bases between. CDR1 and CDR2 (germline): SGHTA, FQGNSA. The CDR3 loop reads CASSSRPTDTQYF. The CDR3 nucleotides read TGTGCCAGCAGCTCTAGACCCACAGATACGCAGTATTTT.

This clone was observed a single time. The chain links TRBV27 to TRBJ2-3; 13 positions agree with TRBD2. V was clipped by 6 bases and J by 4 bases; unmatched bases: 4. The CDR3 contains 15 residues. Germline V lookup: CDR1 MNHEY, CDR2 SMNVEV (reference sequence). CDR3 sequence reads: CASRVGTSGADTQYF. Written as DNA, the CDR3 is TGTGCCAGCAGAGTAGGGACTAGCGGGGCAGATACGCAGTATTTT.

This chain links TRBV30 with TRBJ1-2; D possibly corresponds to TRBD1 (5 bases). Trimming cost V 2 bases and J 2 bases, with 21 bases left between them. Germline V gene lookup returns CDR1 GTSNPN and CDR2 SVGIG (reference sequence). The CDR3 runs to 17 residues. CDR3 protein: CAWSHWDQGRSNYGYTF. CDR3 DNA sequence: TGTGCCTGGAGTCACTGGGACCAAGGGAGGAGCAACTATGGCTACACCTTC.

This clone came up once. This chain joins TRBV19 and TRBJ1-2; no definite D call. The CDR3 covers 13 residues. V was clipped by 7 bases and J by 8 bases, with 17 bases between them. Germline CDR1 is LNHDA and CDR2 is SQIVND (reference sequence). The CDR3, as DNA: TGTGCCAGTACCCTTCACCAAGTCGGGGGCTACACCTTC. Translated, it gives CASTLHQVGGYTF. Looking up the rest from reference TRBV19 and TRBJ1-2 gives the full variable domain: DGGITQSPKYLFRKEGQNVTLSCEQNLNHDAMYWYRQDPGQGLRLIYYSQIVNDFQKGDIAEGYSVSREKKESFPLTVTSAQKNPTAFYLCASTLHQVGGYTFGSGTRLTVV.

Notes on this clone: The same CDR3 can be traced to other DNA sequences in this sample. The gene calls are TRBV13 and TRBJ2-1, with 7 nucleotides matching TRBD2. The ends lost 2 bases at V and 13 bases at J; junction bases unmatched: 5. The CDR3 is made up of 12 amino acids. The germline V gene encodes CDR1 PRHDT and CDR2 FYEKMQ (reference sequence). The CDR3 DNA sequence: TGTGCCAGCAGCTTATACAGCGGGAATCAGTTCTTC. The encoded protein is CASSLYSGNQFF.

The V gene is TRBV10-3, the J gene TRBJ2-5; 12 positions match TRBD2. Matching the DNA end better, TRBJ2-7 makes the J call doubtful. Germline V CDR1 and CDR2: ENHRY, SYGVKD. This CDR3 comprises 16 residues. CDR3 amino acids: CAISGTSGNSGGEQYF. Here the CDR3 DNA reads TGTGCCATCAGTGGGACTAGCGGGAACTCAGGAGGCGAGCAGTACTTC.

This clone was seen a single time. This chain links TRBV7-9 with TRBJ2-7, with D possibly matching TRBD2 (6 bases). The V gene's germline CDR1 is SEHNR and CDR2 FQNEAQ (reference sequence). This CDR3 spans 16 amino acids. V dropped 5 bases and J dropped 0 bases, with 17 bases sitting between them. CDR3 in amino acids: CASSPRQRVISYEQYF. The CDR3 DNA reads TGTGCCAGCAGCCCCCGCCAGCGGGTCATCTCCTACGAGCAGTACTTC.

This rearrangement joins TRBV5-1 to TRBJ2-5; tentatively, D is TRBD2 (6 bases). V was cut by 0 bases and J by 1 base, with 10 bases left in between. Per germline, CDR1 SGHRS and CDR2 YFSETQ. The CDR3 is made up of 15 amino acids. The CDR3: CASSLVGSGQETQYF. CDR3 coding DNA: TGCGCCAGCAGCTTGGTGGGTAGCGGCCAAGAGACCCAGTACTTC.

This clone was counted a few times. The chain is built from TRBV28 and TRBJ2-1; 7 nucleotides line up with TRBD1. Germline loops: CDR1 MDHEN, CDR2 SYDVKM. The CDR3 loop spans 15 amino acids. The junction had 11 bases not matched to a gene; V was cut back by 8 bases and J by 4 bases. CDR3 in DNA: TGTGCCAGCGCTTTCGGACCGGGACAGTACAATGAGCAGTTCTTC. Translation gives CASAFGPGQYNEQFF. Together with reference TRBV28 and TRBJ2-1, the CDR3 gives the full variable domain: DVKVTQSSRYLVKRTGEKVFLECVQDMDHENMFWYRQDPGLGLRLIYFSYDVKMKEKGDIPEGYSVSREKKERFSLILESASTNQTSMYLCASAFGPGQYNEQFFGPGTRLTVL.

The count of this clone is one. The CDR3: CASSFVLLALNTGELFF. In nucleotides, the CDR3 is TGTGCCAGCAGCTTTGTCTTACTAGCGTTGAACACCGGGGAGCTGTTTTTT. The chain is built from TRBV7-8 and TRBJ2-2; 7 bases are a match to TRBD2. J gave up 1 base and V 3 bases, and 8 bases lay outside the gene matches. Germline CDR1 reads SGHVS; CDR2 reads FQNEAQ. This CDR3 has 17 residues.

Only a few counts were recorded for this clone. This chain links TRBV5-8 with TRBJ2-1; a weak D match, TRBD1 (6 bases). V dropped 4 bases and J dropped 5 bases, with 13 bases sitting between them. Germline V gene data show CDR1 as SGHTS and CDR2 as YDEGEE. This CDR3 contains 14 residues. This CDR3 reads CASSKPYRDNEQFF. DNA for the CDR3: TGTGCCAGCAGCAAACCTTACAGGGACAATGAGCAGTTCTTC.

CDR3 in amino acids: CASSRQASSSGNTIYF. The DNA of the CDR3 is TGCGCCAGCAGCCGACAGGCCTCGAGCTCTGGAAACACCATATATTTT. V and J are TRBV5-1 and TRBJ1-3; tentatively, D is TRBD1 (6 bases). The germline V gene encodes CDR1 SGHRS and CDR2 YFSETQ. V was shortened by 4 bases and J by 0 bases, with 14 bases between the two germline ends. This CDR3 has 16 residues.

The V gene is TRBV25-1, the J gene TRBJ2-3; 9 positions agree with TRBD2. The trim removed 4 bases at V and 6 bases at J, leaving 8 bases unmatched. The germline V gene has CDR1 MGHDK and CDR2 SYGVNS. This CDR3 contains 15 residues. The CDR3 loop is CASSARGGLMDTQYF. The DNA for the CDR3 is TGTGCCAGCAGTGCGCGGGGGGGCCTGATGGATACGCAGTATTTT.

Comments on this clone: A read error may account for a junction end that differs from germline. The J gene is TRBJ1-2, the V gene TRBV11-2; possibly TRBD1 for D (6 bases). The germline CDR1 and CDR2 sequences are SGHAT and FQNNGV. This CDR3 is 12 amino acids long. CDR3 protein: CASSLAGDERPF. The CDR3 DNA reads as TGTGCCAGCAGCTTAGCAGGGGACGAGAGACCCTTC.

The CDR3 loop reads CASSKEATGTHHEQYV. CDR3 DNA: TGTGCCAGCAGCAAAGAAGCGACTGGGACACACCACGAGCAGTACGTC. This sequence joins TRBV21-1 and TRBJ2-7; TRBD1, the table's D call, was not compared with the DNA. TRBV21-1 is a documented pseudogene. This CDR3 has 16 residues.

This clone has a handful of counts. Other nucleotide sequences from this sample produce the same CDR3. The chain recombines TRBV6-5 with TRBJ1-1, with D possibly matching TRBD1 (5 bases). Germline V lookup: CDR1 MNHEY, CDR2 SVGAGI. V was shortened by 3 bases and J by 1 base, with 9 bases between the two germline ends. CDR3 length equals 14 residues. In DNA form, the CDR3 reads TGTGCCAGCAGTTATTCCGGGGGGAACACTGAAGCTTTCTTT. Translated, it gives CASSYSGGNTEAFF.

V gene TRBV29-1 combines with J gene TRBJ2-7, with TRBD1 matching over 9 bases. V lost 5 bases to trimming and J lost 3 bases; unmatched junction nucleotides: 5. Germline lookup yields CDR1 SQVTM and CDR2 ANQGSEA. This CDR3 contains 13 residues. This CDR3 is CSVSGTGIYEQYF. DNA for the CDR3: TGCAGCGTTTCCGGGACAGGGATCTACGAGCAGTACTTC.